The source of this T cell receptor (gamma chain) is a study of gamma-delta chains in newborns, infants, children. In the study overall: Polyclonal expansion of innate γδ T cells after birth follows microbial exposure.

By frequency in the sample, this clone is large (0.1 to 1%). The same CDR3 can be traced to other DNA sequences in this sample. This CDR3 spans 17 amino acids. Germline assignment: CDR1 GITISATS and CDR2 ISYDGTV (reference sequence). The V gene end was trimmed by 0 bases and the J gene end by 1 base; junction bases not matched to a gene: 0. TCRdb ran CATT on the reads. The repertoire holds 950 to 1,300 gamma-chain clones, with 2% to 3% as singletons. The rearrangement uses TRGV9 and TRGJP. The material sequenced was blood. The receptor comes from a child who was a newborn, infant or young child, either healthy, febrile or measles-vaccinated (not recorded which). The CDR3 DNA is TGTGCCTTGTGGGAGGTGGGGCAAGAGTTGGGCAAAAAAATCAAGGTATTT. Its protein product is CALWEVGQELGKKIKVF.